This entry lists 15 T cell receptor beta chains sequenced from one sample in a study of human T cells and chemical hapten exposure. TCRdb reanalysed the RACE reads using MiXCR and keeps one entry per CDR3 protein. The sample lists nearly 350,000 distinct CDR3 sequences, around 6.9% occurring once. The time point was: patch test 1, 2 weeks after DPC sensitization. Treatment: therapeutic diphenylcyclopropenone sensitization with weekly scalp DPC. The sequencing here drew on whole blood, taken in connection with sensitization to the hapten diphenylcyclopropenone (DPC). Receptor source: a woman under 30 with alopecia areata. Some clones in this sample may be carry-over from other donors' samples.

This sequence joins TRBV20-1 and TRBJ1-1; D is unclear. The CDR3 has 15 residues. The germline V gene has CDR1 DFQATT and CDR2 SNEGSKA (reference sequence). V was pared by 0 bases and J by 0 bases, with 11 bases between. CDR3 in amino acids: CSARDSGGMNTEAFF. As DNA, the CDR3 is TGCAGTGCTAGAGATTCTGGAGGGATGAACACTGAAGCTTTCTTT.

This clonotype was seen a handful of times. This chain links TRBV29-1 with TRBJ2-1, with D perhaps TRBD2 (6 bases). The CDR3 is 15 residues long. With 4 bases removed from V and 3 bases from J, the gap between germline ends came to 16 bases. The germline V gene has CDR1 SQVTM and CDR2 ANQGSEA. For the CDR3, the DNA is TGCAGCGTTGTGGGGGGTTATCAAGGCTACAATGAGCAGTTCTTC. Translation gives CSVVGGYQGYNEQFF.

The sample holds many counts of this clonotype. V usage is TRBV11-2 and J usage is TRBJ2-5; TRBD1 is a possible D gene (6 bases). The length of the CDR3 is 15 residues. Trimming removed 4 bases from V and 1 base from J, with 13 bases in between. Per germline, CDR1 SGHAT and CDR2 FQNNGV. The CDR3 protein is CASSWGHLVQETQYF. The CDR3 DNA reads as TGTGCCAGCAGCTGGGGACACCTAGTCCAAGAGACCCAGTACTTC. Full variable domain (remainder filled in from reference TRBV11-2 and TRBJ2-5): EAGVAQSPRYKIIEKRQSVAFWCNPISGHATLYWYQQILGQGPKLLIQFQNNGVVDDSQLPKDRFSAERLKGVDSTLKIQPAKLEDSAVYLCASSWGHLVQETQYFGPGTRLLVL.

CDR3 protein: CASSLAGTRNQPQHF. CDR3 nucleotides: TGTGCCAGCAGTTTAGCAGGGACACGCAATCAGCCCCAGCATTTT. The V gene is TRBV12-3 or TRBV12-4, the J gene TRBJ1-5; D might be TRBD1 (6 bases). V gave up 0 bases and J gave up 2 bases, with 8 bases separating them. CDR3 size: 15 residues.

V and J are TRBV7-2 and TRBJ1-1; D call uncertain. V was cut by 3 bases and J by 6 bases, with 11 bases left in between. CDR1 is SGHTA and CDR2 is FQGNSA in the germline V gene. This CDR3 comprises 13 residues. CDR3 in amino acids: CASSLNKHPEAFF. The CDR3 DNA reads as TGTGCCAGCAGCTTGAATAAGCACCCTGAAGCTTTCTTT.

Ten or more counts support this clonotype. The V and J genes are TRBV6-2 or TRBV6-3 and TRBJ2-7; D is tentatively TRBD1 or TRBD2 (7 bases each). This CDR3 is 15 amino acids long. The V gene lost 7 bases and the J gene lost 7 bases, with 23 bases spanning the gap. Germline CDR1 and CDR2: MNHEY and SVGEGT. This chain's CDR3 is CASNLSTGRVGEQYF. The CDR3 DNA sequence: TGTGCCAGCAACCTTTCGACAGGGAGGGTAGGAGAGCAGTACTTC.

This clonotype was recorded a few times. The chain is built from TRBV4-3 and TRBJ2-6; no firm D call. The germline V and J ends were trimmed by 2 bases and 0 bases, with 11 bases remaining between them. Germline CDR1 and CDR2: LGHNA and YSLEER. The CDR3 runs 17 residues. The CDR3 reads CASSQSGSVSGANVLTF. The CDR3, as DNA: TGCGCCAGCAGCCAATCGGGCAGTGTCTCTGGGGCCAACGTCCTGACTTTC.

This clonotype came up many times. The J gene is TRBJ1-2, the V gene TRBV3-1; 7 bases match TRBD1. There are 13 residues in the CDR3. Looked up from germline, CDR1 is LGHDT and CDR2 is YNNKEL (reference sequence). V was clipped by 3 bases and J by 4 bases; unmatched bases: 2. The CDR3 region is CASSQPGGYGYTF. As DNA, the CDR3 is TGTGCCAGCAGCCAGCCAGGGGGCTATGGCTACACCTTC.

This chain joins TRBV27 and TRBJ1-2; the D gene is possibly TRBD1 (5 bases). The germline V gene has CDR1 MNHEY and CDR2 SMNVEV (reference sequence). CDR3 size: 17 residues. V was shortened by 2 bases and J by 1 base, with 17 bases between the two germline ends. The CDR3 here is CASSLKQYGHLNYGYTF. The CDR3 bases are TGTGCCAGCAGTTTAAAACAGTATGGACACCTTAACTATGGCTACACCTTC.

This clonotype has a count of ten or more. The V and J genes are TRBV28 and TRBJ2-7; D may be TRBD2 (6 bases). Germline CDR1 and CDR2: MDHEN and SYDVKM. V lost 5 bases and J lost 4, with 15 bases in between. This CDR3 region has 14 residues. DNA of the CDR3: TGTGCCAGCAGTCCTCCGGGAGCACAATACGAGCAGTACTTC. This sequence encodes CASSPPGAQYEQYF.

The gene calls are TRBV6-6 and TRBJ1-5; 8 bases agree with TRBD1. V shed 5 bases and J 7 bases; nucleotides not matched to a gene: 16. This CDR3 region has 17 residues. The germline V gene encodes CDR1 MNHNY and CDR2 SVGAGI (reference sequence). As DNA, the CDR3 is TGTGCCAGCAGTCAAAATACCATTGGACAGGGTTCCCAGCCCCAGCATTTT. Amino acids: CASSQNTIGQGSQPQHF.

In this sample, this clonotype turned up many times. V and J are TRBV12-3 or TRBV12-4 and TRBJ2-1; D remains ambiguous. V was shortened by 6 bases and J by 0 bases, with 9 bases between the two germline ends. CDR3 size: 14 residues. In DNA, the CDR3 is TGTGCCAGCAGCCTCCGGAGCTCCTACAATGAGCAGTTCTTC. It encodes CASSLRSSYNEQFF.

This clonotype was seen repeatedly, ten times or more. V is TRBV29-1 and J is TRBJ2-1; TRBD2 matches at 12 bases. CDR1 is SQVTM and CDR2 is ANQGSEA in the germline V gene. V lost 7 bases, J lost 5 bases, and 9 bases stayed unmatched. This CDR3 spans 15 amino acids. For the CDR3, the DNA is TGCAGCGCCCCGGCGGGACTAGCGGGTAACAATGAGCAGTTCTTC. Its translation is CSAPAGLAGNNEQFF.

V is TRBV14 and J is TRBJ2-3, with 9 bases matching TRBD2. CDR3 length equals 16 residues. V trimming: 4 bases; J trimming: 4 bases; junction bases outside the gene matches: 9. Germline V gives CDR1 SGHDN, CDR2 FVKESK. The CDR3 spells CASSLVSGGRPDTQYF. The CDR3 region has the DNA TGTGCCAGCAGCCTAGTTAGCGGGGGACGGCCAGATACGCAGTATTTT. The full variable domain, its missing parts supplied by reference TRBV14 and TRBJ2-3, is EAGVTQFPSHSVIEKGQTVTLRCDPISGHDNLYWYRRVMGKEIKFLLHFVKESKQDESGMPNNRFLAERTGGTYSTLKVQPAELEDSGVYFCASSLVSGGRPDTQYFGPGTRLTVL.

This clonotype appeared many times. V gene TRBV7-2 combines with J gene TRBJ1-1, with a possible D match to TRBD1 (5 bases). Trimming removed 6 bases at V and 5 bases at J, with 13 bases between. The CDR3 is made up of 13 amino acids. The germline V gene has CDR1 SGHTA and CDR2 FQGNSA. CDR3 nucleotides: TGTGCCAGCAGTGTCAGGGAGTGGACTGAAGCTTTCTTT. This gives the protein CASSVREWTEAFF.